This TCR beta chain is from a study of T cells in women clearing cervical HPV infection. At the level of the study: Case blood was drawn when the lesion was first found; control blood after infection became undetectable. Study results and caveats: TRBV6-7 abundance was lower in cases than controls (about 0.099% versus 0.16%). A classifier using richness and V gene abundances reached an AUC of more than 0.8.

Data came from immunoSEQ multiplex PCR; TCRdb stores just in-frame clones and leaves some out. The sample totals about 39,000 clones; its top ten clones hold approximately 4.8%. Of note for this clone: Its antigen is undetermined. The read falls 3 residues short of the CDR3 end, and the missing part is taken from the germline J gene.

This CDR3 comprises 12 residues. CDR1 is GTSNPN and CDR2 is SVGIG in the germline V gene (reference sequence). V dropped 2 bases and J dropped 1 base, with 6 bases sitting between them. The sequence derives from a woman aged 18 to 75 with a cervical HPV16 infection that either progressed to CIN3+ or cleared (not recorded which). The sequenced sample was blood buffy coat. The chain employs TRBV30 and TRBJ2-7; D not certain. The sequenced CDR3 bases are TGTGCCTGGAGTTTCCATTCCTACGAG. This gives the protein CAWSFHSYE. The full-length CDR3 reads as CAWSFHSYEQYF. Using reference TRBV30 and TRBJ2-7 for the parts outside the CDR3, the full variable domain is SQTIHQWPATLVQPVGSPLSLECTVEGTSNPNLYWYRQAAGRGLQLLFYSVGIGQISSEVPQNLSASRPQDRQFILSSKKLLLSDSGFYLCAWSFHSYEQYFGPGTRLTVT.